Following are 32 T cell receptor beta chains from one sample sequenced in a study of hypomethylating agent response in myelodysplastic syndrome. Some clones are missing from TCRdb's copy, which holds only in-frame ones; the method was immunoSEQ multiplex PCR. This table has 4,000 to 5,500 clones, approximately 80% appearing once. The material was bone marrow, obtained before or after starting hypomethylating agent treatment for myelodysplastic syndrome (not recorded which). The receptors were gathered from a human donor with myelodysplastic syndrome.

This clone came up a few times. The chain recombines TRBV6-5 with TRBJ2-7, with TRBD1 identical over 7 bases. The V and J ends lost 6 bases and 3 bases, in that order; junction bases with no gene match: 11. Germline V CDR1 and CDR2: MNHEY, SVGAGI. This CDR3 region has 15 residues. CDR3 nucleotide sequence: TGTGCCAGCAGCTACGACAGGGATGGCTTCTACGAGCAGTACTTC. Amino acid sequence: CASSYDRDGFYEQYF.

This sequence joins TRBV7-9 and TRBJ2-3; TRBD1 might be the D (5 bases). The V end lost 5 bases, the J end lost 0 bases, and 15 bases lay between the germline ends. The CDR3 runs to 16 residues. The V gene's germline CDR1 is SEHNR and CDR2 FQNEAQ (reference sequence). The CDR3 loop is CASSPSFGASTDTQYF. The CDR3 nucleotides are TGTGCCAGCAGCCCCAGCTTTGGGGCTAGCACAGATACGCAGTATTTT.

In nucleotides, the CDR3 is TGTGCCAGCAGCAACACACTACAGGGAGTGGAAACCTTC. This sequence encodes CASSNTLQGVETF. V and J are TRBV9 and TRBJ1-2; D is possibly TRBD1 (6 bases). V was shortened by 4 bases and J by 14 bases, with 21 bases between the two germline ends. CDR1 is SGDLS and CDR2 is YYNGEE in the germline V gene. The CDR3 covers 13 residues.

The chain is built from TRBV4-1 and TRBJ1-2; D is possibly TRBD1 (5 bases). Germline V lookup: CDR1 MGHRA, CDR2 YSYEKL. This CDR3 comprises 15 residues. V was shortened by 2 bases and J by 3 bases, with 13 bases between the two germline ends. CDR3 coding DNA: TGCGCCAGCAGCCAAACTCCAGGGCCCTACTATGGCTACACCTTC. Its translation is CASSQTPGPYYGYTF.

This sequence joins TRBV20-1 and TRBJ2-7; D is uncertain. Per germline, CDR1 DFQATT and CDR2 SNEGSKA (reference sequence). Between the trimmed V and J ends, which lost 1 base and 2 bases, there was a span of 3 bases. The CDR3 loop spans 11 amino acids. The CDR3 DNA reads as TGCAGTGCTAGAGGACCCTACGAGCAGTACTTC. Translation: CSARGPYEQYF.

This clone was found once. The V gene is TRBV5-1, the J gene TRBJ1-2; 11 positions match TRBD1. The germline gives CDR1 SGHRS, CDR2 YFSETQ. The CDR3 totals 13 residues. V was clipped by 4 bases and J by 8 bases; unmatched bases: 4. The CDR3 reads CASSTGQGAGYTF. CDR3 sequence (DNA): TGCGCCAGCAGCACCGGACAGGGGGCGGGCTACACCTTC.

The CDR3 DNA reads as TGTGCCAGCGGCGGGACATTGCAGCCCCAGCATTTT. Translation: CASGGTLQPQHF. The chain recombines TRBV7-8 with TRBJ1-5, with D possibly being TRBD1 (6 bases). Germline CDR1 SGHVS, CDR2 FQNEAQ. The length of the CDR3 is 12 residues. The V end was cut by 8 bases, the J end by 7 bases, with 12 bases between.

V gene TRBV4-3 combines with J gene TRBJ2-1; 9 bases map to TRBD2. Germline V gene data show CDR1 as LGHNA and CDR2 as YSLEER. V lost 2 bases, J lost 1 base, and 3 bases stayed unmatched. The CDR3 spans 16 residues. The CDR3 DNA reads as TGCGCCAGCAGCCAAACCAGCGGGGGGTCCTACAATGAGCAGTTCTTC. Translating gives CASSQTSGGSYNEQFF.

The chain couples TRBV5-1 to TRBJ1-2; the D gene is possibly TRBD1 (6 bases). The CDR3 consists of 17 residues. CDR1 is SGHRS, CDR2 YFSETQ, per germline. V was trimmed by 2 bases and J by 1 base, leaving 18 bases between them. The CDR3 nucleotides are TGCGCCAGCAGCTTTGCGCCGGGGGGGCGGCTTAACTATGGCTACACCTTC. It translates to CASSFAPGGRLNYGYTF.

This clone is classed as large. The rearrangement links TRBV2 to TRBJ1-6; 7 positions agree with TRBD1. The length of the CDR3 is 15 residues. Per germline, CDR1 SNHLY and CDR2 FYNNEI. Trimming took 5 bases from V and 5 from J; bases not matched to a gene: 6. CDR3 coding DNA: TGTGCCAGCAGTCTACTAGGGACAGATAATTCACCCCTCCACTTT. The encoded protein is CASSLLGTDNSPLHF.

This clone showed up just once. V and J are TRBV9 and TRBJ2-1, with 7 bases that match TRBD2. Trimming took 0 bases from V and 6 from J; bases not matched to a gene: 3. Germline-derived CDR1 and CDR2 are SGDLS and YYNGEE. The CDR3 has 14 amino acids. DNA of the CDR3: TGTGCCAGCAGCGTAGGTCCGGGGGGCAATGAGCAGTTCTTC. This translates into CASSVGPGGNEQFF.

The chain combines TRBV19 with TRBJ2-4; 9 positions match TRBD1. With V trimmed by 2 bases and J by 9 bases, 8 bases remained unmatched. The CDR3 runs 15 residues. Germline assignment: CDR1 LNHDA and CDR2 SQIVND (reference sequence). DNA for the CDR3: TGTGCCAGTAGTATATCGGGACAGGGATACGGCATTCAGTACTTC. Translation gives CASSISGQGYGIQYF.

The chain joins TRBV11-2 to TRBJ2-5; weak D call: TRBD1 (7 bases). CDR3 length equals 15 residues. Germline CDR1 is SGHAT and CDR2 is FQNNGV. V lost 1 base and J lost 4, with 13 bases in between. This CDR3 is CASSLGPGGIETQYF. The CDR3 DNA reads TGTGCCAGCAGCTTAGGTCCAGGGGGGATAGAGACCCAGTACTTC.

This clone is a singleton in its sample. This chain uses TRBV6-6 with TRBJ1-2; 8 bases map to TRBD1. Looked up from germline, CDR1 is MNHNY and CDR2 is SVGAGI (reference sequence). The CDR3 contains 13 residues. V dropped 6 bases and J dropped 4; count of bases not matched to a gene: 4. CDR3 coding DNA: TGTGCCAGCAGCCCTGGGACAGGCTATGGCTACACCTTC. The encoded protein is CASSPGTGYGYTF.

J is TRBJ2-7 and V is TRBV19, with 7 bases that match TRBD1. With V trimmed by 8 bases and J by 9 bases, 13 bases remained unmatched. The germline gives CDR1 LNHDA, CDR2 SQIVND (reference sequence). This CDR3 is built from 13 residues. CDR3 bases: TGTGCCAGTGGTTGGGACAGTGCTAATGTGCAGTACTTC. It specifies CASGWDSANVQYF.

V is TRBV6-5 and J is TRBJ1-1, with TRBD1 as a possible D gene (5 bases). V lost 7 bases to trimming and J lost 4 bases, with 13 bases between them. This CDR3 contains 13 residues. The germline CDR1 and CDR2 sequences are MNHEY and SVGAGI. CDR3 protein: CASTQGLGTEAFF. In nucleotides, the CDR3 is TGTGCCAGCACGCAGGGCCTAGGCACTGAAGCTTTCTTT.

This chain connects TRBV2 to TRBJ1-2, with TRBD1 identical over 8 bases. The CDR3 contains 13 residues. CDR1 and CDR2 from the germline V gene are SNHLY and FYNNEI. V shed 5 bases, J shed 6 bases, and the junction held 5 bases outside the gene matches. The CDR3 here is CASSWTGSDGYTF. The DNA for the CDR3 is TGTGCCAGCAGTTGGACAGGGTCGGATGGCTACACCTTC. Full variable domain (remainder filled in from reference TRBV2 and TRBJ1-2): EPEVTQTPSHQVTQMGQEVILRCVPISNHLYFYWYRQILGQKVEFLVSFYNNEISEKSEIFDDQFSVERPDGSNFTLKIRSTKLEDSAMYFCASSWTGSDGYTFGSGTRLTVV.

The chain employs TRBV4-1 and TRBJ2-6; D is possibly TRBD2 (6 bases). CDR1 and CDR2 (germline): MGHRA, YSYEKL. The V end lost 1 base, the J end lost 0 bases, and 13 bases lay between the germline ends. This CDR3 has 18 residues. The CDR3 nucleotides are TGCGCCAGCAGCCAAGCGGAGGGCACTTCCTCTGGGGCCAACGTCCTGACTTTC. Translated, it gives CASSQAEGTSSGANVLTF.

J is TRBJ2-2 and V is TRBV11-2, with D hard to call. Germline lookup yields CDR1 SGHAT and CDR2 FQNNGV. V lost 2 bases, J lost 1 base, and 8 bases lay in between. The length of the CDR3 is 15 residues. CDR3 protein: CASSLTPMNTGELFF. The DNA of the CDR3 is TGTGCCAGCAGCTTAACCCCGATGAACACCGGGGAGCTGTTTTTT.

The CDR3 DNA follows: TGTGCCAGTTCTCAGGGGGGGACAGATACGCAGTATTTT. It translates to CASSQGGTDTQYF. This chain connects TRBV5-5 to TRBJ2-3; perhaps D is TRBD1 or TRBD2 (7 bases each). This CDR3 region has 13 residues. V was shortened by 8 bases and J by 3 bases, with 13 bases between the two germline ends. Germline V gene sequence: CDR1 SGHKS, CDR2 YYEKEE (reference sequence). Supplemented by reference TRBV5-5 and TRBJ2-3, the full variable domain reads DAGVTQSPTHLIKTRGQQVTLRCSPISGHKSVSWYQQVLGQGPQFIFQYYEKEERGRGNFPDRFSARQFPNYSSELNVNALLLGDSALYLCASSQGGTDTQYFGPGTRLTVL.

The V gene is TRBV5-1, the J gene TRBJ2-5; 7 bases agree with TRBD2. The CDR3 runs to 14 residues. Looked up from germline, CDR1 is SGHRS and CDR2 is YFSETQ. The V segment lost 2 bases and the J segment 0 bases; nucleotides outside the gene matches: 1. CDR3 DNA: TGCGCCAGCAGCTTAGCGGGGTACCAAGAGACCCAGTACTTC. Protein sequence: CASSLAGYQETQYF.

The J gene is TRBJ1-5, the V gene TRBV11-3; D call uncertain. Germline V gene lookup returns CDR1 SGHNT and CDR2 YENEEA. Trimming shortened V by 0 bases and J by 0 bases, and 6 bases separated the two germline ends. This CDR3 region has 15 residues. Here the CDR3 reads CASSLEGSSNQPQHF. Here the CDR3 DNA reads TGTGCCAGCAGCTTAGAGGGGAGTAGCAATCAGCCCCAGCATTTT. Complete variable domain (other parts from reference TRBV11-3 and TRBJ1-5): EAGVVQSPRYKIIEKKQPVAFWCNPISGHNTLYWYLQNLGQGPELLIRYENEEAVDDSQLPKDRFSAERLKGVDSTLKIQPAELGDSAVYLCASSLEGSSNQPQHFGDGTRLSIL.

The genes are TRBV9 and TRBJ1-2; TRBD1 matches 7 bases. The ends lost 0 bases at V and 2 bases at J; junction bases unmatched: 4. CDR3 size: 15 residues. CDR1 is SGDLS, CDR2 YYNGEE, per germline. CDR3: CASSVEGGPNYGYTF. The CDR3 DNA sequence: TGTGCCAGCAGCGTAGAAGGGGGCCCCAACTATGGCTACACCTTC.

This clone came up once. This chain uses TRBV5-8 with TRBJ1-2; 9 bases map to TRBD1. The CDR3 runs 14 residues. The germline V gene encodes CDR1 SGHTS and CDR2 YDEGEE. V shed 2 bases, J shed 4 bases, and the junction held 3 bases outside the gene matches. CDR3 sequence reads: CASSFRDRAYGYTF. The CDR3 nucleotides are TGTGCCAGCAGCTTCCGGGACAGGGCCTATGGCTACACCTTC.

The chain uses TRBV6-1 and TRBJ1-5, with unresolved D. Between the trimmed V and J ends, which lost 2 bases and 2 bases, there was a span of 10 bases. This CDR3 is 15 amino acids long. Per the germline V gene, CDR1 is MNHNS and CDR2 is SASEGT. As DNA, the CDR3 is TGTGCCAGCAGTGAACAGTCAGGTGGCAATCAGCCCCAGCATTTT. The encoded protein is CASSEQSGGNQPQHF.

This clone was detected a few times. J is TRBJ2-2 and V is TRBV4-3; D remains unclear. This CDR3 has 19 residues. V gave up 1 base and J gave up 0 bases, with 18 bases separating them. Germline CDR1 is LGHNA and CDR2 is YSLEER. CDR3 bases: TGCGCCAGCAGCCAAGTCGTTGCTATTGGGCGTCCGAACACCGGGGAGCTGTTTTTT. Residues: CASSQVVAIGRPNTGELFF.

The chain carries TRBV28 and TRBJ1-2; D perhaps matches TRBD1 (5 bases). Germline CDR1 is MDHEN and CDR2 is SYDVKM. V was trimmed by 5 bases and J by 6 bases, leaving 22 bases between them. The CDR3 has 16 residues. The CDR3 reads CASSPGGVSRLDGYTF. The CDR3 DNA is TGTGCCAGCAGTCCTGGGGGGGTCTCCCGGCTGGATGGCTACACCTTC.

This rearrangement joins TRBV11-1 to TRBJ2-7; no clear D gene. This CDR3 contains 12 residues. Germline lookup yields CDR1 SGHAT and CDR2 FQDESV (reference sequence). V lost 4 bases, J lost 3 bases, and 7 bases lay in between. This chain's CDR3 is CASSSIIYEQYF. In DNA form, the CDR3 reads TGTGCCAGCAGCTCCATAATCTACGAGCAGTACTTC.

This chain joins TRBV28 and TRBJ2-7; D is ambiguous. The length of the CDR3 is 17 residues. V lost 3 bases, J lost 2 bases, and 20 bases lay in between. Germline CDR1 and CDR2: MDHEN and SYDVKM. CDR3 DNA: TGTGCCAGCAGTTTCCCCTACGGACGGCCGGATGCCTACGAGCAGTACTTC. This gives the protein CASSFPYGRPDAYEQYF.

J is TRBJ2-2 and V is TRBV5-1, with TRBD2 matching 11 bases. Unmatched junction bases numbered 11, after V lost 2 bases and J lost 8 bases. The CDR3 is 17 residues long. From germline, CDR1 is SGHRS and CDR2 YFSETQ. In DNA, the CDR3 is TGCGCCAGCAGCTTTGGGACTAGCGGACCTACTAAGGGGGAGCTGTTTTTT. It codes for CASSFGTSGPTKGELFF.

This chain joins TRBV11-3 and TRBJ2-3; D unresolved. Trimming shortened V by 3 bases and J by 6 bases, and 4 bases separated the two germline ends. Germline V gene sequence: CDR1 SGHNT, CDR2 YENEEA. The CDR3 contains 11 residues. The CDR3: CASSFGDTQYF. CDR3 nucleotide sequence: TGTGCCAGCAGCTTCGGTGATACGCAGTATTTT.

V and J are TRBV10-3 and TRBJ2-7, with D perhaps TRBD2 (5 bases). V lost 4 bases, J lost 0 bases, and 19 bases lay in between. Germline-derived CDR1 and CDR2 are ENHRY and SYGVKD. The CDR3 has 17 amino acids. The CDR3 bases are TGTGCCATCAGTGGGGGAGTCGGGCAGGTCAACTCCTACGAGCAGTACTTC. Translated, it gives CAISGGVGQVNSYEQYF.